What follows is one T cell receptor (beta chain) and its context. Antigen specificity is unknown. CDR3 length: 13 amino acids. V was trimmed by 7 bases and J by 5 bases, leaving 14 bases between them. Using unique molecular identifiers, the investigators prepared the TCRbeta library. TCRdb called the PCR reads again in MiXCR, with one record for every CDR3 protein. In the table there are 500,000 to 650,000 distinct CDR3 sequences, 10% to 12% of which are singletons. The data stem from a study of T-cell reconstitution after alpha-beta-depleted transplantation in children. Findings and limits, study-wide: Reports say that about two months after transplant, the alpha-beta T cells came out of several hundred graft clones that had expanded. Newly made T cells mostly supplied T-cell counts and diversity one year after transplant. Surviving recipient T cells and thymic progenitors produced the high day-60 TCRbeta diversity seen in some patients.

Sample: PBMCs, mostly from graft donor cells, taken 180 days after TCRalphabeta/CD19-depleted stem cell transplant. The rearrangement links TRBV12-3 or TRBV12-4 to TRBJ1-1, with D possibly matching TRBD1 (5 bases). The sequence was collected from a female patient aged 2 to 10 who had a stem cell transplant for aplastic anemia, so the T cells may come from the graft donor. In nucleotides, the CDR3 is TGTGCCAGCAACGCCCGGGGGGTTACTGAAGCTTTCTTT. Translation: CASNARGVTEAFF.